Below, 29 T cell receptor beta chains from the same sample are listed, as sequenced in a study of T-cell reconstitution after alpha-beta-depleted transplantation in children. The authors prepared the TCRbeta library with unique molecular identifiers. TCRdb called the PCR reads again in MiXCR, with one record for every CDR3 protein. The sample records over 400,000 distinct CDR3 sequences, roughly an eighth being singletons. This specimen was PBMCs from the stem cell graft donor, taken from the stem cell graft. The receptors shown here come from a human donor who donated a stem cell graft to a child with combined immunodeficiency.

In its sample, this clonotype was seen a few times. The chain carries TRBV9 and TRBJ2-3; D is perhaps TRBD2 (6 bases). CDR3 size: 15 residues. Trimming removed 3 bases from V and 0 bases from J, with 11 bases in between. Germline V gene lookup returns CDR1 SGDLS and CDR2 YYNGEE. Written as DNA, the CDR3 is TGTGCCAGCAGCGCGGGGGTTCCTAGCACAGATACGCAGTATTTT. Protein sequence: CASSAGVPSTDTQYF.

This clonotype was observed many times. CDR3 in amino acids: CSVVGGYSYEQYF. CDR3 nucleotides: TGCAGCGTTGTAGGCGGATACTCCTACGAGCAGTACTTC. The genes are TRBV29-1 and TRBJ2-7; D is unresolved. The CDR3 runs to 13 residues. V lost 4 bases and J 0 bases, leaving 10 bases between the germline ends. Germline values: CDR1 SQVTM, CDR2 ANQGSEA.

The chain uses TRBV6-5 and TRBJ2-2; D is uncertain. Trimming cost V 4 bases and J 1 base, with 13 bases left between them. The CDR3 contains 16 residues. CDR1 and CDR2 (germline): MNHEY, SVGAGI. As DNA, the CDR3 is TGTGCCAGCAGTTGGCTCCCTGGGGTGAACACCGGGGAGCTGTTTTTT. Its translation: CASSWLPGVNTGELFF.

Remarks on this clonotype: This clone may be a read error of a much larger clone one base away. CDR3 protein: CAASDRGQGLGNEQFF. The DNA for the CDR3 is TGTGCCGCCAGTGATAGGGGACAGGGTTTAGGCAATGAGCAGTTCTTC. The chain combines TRBV24-1 with TRBJ2-1, with 9 bases identical to TRBD1. Per germline, CDR1 KGHDR and CDR2 SFDVKD. The CDR3 runs 16 residues.

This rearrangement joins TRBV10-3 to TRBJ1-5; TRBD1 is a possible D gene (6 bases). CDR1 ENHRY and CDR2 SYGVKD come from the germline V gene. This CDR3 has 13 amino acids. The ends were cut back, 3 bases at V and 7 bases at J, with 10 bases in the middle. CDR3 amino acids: CAISDRGEQPQHF. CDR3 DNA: TGTGCCATCAGTGACAGGGGTGAACAGCCCCAGCATTTT.

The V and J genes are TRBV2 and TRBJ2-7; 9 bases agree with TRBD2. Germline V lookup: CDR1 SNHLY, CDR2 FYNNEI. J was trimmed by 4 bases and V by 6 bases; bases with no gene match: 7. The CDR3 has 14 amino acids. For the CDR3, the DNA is TGTGCCAGCAGATCAGTGCGGGAGGGTTACGAGCAGTACTTC. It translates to CASRSVREGYEQYF.

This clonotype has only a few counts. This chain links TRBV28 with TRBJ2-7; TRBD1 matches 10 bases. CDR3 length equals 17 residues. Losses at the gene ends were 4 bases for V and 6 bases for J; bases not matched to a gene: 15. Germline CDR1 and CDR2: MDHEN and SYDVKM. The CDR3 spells CASSSAGTGALRGEQYF. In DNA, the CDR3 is TGTGCCAGCAGTTCCGCAGGGACAGGGGCCCTTCGCGGCGAGCAGTACTTC.

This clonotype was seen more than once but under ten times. The CDR3 here is CSASGFGQGRGETQYF. In DNA form, the CDR3 reads TGCAGTGCTAGTGGGTTCGGTCAGGGGCGCGGAGAGACCCAGTACTTC. This chain joins TRBV20-1 and TRBJ2-5, with D perhaps TRBD1 (6 bases). Trimming stripped 3 bases from V and 4 bases from J, with 21 bases between. The CDR3 has 16 amino acids. The germline V gene encodes CDR1 DFQATT and CDR2 SNEGSKA (reference sequence).

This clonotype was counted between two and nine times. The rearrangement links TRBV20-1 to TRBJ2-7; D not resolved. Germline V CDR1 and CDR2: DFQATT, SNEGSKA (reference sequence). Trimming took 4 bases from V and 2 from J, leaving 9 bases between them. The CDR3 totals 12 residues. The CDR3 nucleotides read TGCAGTGCTATCGCCCGCGCCTACGAGCAGTACTTC. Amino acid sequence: CSAIARAYEQYF.

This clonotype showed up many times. CDR3 residues: CASSVDLAVSYNSPLHF. In DNA, the CDR3 is TGTGCCAGCAGCGTAGATTTAGCGGTATCCTATAATTCACCCCTCCACTTT. The chain carries TRBV9 and TRBJ1-6; D ambiguous. Trimming removed 0 bases at V and 1 base at J, with 11 bases between. CDR1 is SGDLS, CDR2 YYNGEE, per germline. The CDR3 spans 17 residues.

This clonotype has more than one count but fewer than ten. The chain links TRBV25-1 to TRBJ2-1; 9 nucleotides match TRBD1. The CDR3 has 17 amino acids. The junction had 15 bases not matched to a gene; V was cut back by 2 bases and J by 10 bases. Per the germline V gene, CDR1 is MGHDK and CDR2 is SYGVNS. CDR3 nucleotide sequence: TGTGCCAGCAGTGAAAGAGCCCCGGGACAGGGAGTGGCAGAGCAGTTCTTC. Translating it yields CASSERAPGQGVAEQFF.

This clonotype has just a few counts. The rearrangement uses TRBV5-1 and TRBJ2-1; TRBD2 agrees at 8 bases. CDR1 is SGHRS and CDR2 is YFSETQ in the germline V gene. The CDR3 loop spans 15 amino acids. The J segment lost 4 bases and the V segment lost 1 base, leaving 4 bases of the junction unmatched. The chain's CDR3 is CASSLTGGRYNEQFF. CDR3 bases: TGCGCCAGCAGCTTGACGGGAGGGCGGTACAATGAGCAGTTCTTC. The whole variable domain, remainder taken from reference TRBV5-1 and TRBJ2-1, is KAGVTQTPRYLIKTRGQQVTLSCSPISGHRSVSWYQQTPGQGLQFLFEYFSETQRNKGNFPGRFSGRQFSNSRSEMNVSTLELGDSALYLCASSLTGGRYNEQFFGPGTRLTVL.

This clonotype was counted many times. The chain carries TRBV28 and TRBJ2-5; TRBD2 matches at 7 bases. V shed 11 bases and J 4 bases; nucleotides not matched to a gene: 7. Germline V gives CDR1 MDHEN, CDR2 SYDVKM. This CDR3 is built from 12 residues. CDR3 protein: CALGTGGETQYF. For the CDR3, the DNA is TGTGCCCTAGGAACGGGAGGAGAGACCCAGTACTTC.

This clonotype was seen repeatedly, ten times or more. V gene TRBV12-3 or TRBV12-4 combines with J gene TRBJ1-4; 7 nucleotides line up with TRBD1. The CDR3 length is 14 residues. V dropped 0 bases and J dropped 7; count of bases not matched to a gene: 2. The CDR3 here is CASSLAGGPEKLFF. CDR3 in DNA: TGTGCCAGCAGTTTAGCAGGGGGCCCTGAAAAACTGTTTTTT.

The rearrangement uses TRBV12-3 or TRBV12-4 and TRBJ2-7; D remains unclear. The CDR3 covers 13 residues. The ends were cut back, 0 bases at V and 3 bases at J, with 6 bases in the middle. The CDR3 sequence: CASSLASIYEQYF. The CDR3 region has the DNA TGTGCCAGCAGTTTAGCCAGCATCTACGAGCAGTACTTC.

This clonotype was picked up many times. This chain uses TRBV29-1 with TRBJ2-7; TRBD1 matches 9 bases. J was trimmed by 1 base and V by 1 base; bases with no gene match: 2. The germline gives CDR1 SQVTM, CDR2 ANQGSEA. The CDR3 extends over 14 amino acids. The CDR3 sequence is CSVEVTGGSYEQYF. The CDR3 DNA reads TGCAGCGTTGAAGTGACAGGGGGTTCCTACGAGCAGTACTTC.

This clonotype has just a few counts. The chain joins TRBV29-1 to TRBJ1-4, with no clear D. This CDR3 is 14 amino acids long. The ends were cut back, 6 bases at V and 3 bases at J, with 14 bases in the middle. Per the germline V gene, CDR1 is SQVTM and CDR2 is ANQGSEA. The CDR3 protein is CSVLYAGSNEKLFF. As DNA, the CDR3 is TGCAGCGTCTTGTACGCGGGGTCTAATGAAAAACTGTTTTTT.

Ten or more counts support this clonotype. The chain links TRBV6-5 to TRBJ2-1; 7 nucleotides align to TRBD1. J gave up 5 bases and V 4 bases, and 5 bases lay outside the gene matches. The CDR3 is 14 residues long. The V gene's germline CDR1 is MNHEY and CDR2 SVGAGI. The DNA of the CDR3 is TGTGCCAGCAGTTTTCGGACAGGAAACAATGAGCAGTTCTTC. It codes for CASSFRTGNNEQFF.

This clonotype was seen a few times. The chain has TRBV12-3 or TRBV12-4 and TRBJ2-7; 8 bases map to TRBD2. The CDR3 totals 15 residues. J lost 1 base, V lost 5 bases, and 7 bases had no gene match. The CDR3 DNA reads TGTGCCAGCAGTGATCGGGGGGGCGGGTCCTACGAGCAGTACTTC. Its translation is CASSDRGGGSYEQYF.

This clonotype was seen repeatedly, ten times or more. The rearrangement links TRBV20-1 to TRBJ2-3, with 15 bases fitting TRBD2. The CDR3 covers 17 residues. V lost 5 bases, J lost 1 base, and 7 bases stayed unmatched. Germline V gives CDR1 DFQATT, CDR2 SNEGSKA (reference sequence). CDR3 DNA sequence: TGCAGTGCTGGGACTAGCGGGAGGTCCTGGGGCACAGATACGCAGTATTTT. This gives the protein CSAGTSGRSWGTDTQYF.

The CDR3 DNA is TGTGCCAGCTCCAACACAGGGTCCTACGAGCAGTACTTC. It yields the protein CASSNTGSYEQYF. V usage is TRBV18 and J usage is TRBJ2-7, with TRBD1 as a possible D gene (6 bases). The V end lost 6 bases, the J end lost 1 base, and 10 bases lay between the germline ends. Germline V gene lookup returns CDR1 KGHSH and CDR2 LQKENI. The CDR3 has 13 residues.

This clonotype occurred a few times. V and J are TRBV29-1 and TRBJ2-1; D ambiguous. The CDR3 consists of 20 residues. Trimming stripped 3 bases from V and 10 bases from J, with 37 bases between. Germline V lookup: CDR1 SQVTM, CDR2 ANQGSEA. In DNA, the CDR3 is TGCAGCGTTGATTTGGCACTCGCCGACCCTGAGAGCGCGCCTTCCTGGGAGCAGTTCTTC. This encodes CSVDLALADPESAPSWEQFF.

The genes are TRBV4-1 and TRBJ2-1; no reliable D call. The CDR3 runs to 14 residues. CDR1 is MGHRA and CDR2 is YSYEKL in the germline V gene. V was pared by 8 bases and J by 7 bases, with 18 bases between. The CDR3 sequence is CASGANNRRNEQFF. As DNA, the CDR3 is TGCGCCAGCGGAGCCAACAATCGGCGGAATGAGCAGTTCTTC.

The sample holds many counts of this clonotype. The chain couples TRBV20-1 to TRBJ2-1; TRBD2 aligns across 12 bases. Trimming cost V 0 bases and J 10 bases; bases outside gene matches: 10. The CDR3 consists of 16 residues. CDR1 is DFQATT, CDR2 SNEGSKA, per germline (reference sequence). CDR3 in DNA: TGCAGTGCTAGAGATTTCTCTAGCGGGGGGGCCAGGGAGCAGTTCTTC. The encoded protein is CSARDFSSGGAREQFF.

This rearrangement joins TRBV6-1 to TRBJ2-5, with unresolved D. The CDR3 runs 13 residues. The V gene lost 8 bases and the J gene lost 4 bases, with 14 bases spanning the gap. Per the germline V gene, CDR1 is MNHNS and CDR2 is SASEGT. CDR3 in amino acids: CASSRREGETQYF. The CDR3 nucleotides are TGTGCCAGCTCCAGGCGAGAAGGAGAGACCCAGTACTTC.

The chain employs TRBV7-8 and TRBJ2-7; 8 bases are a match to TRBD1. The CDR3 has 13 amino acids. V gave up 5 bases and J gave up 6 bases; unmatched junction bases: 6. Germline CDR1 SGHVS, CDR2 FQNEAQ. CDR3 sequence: CASSDQGAGEQYF. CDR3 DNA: TGTGCCAGCAGCGACCAGGGGGCGGGCGAGCAGTACTTC. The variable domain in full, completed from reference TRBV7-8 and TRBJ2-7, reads GAGVSQSPRYKVAKRGQDVALRCDPISGHVSLFWYQQALGQGPEFLTYFQNEAQLDKSGLPSDRFFAERPEGSVSTLKIQRTQQEDSAVYLCASSDQGAGEQYFGPGTRLTVT.

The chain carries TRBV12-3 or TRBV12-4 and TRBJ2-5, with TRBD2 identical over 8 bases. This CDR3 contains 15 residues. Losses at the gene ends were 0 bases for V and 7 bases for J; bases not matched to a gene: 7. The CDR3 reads CASSLAGNREGTQYF. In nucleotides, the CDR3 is TGTGCCAGCAGTTTAGCGGGGAACCGGGAGGGGACCCAGTACTTC.

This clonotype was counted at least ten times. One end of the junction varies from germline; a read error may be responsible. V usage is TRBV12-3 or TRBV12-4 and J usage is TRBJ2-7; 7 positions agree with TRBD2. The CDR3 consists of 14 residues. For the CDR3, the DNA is TGCGCCAGCAGCTTGGGGGGGGGAACCTACGAGCAGTACTTC. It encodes CASSLGGGTYEQYF.

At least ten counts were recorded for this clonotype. The CDR3 region is CSAPTSGRPYEQYF. Written as DNA, the CDR3 is TGCAGTGCCCCAACTAGCGGGAGACCCTACGAGCAGTACTTC. The genes are TRBV20-1 and TRBJ2-7, with 11 bases that match TRBD2. Germline CDR1 is DFQATT and CDR2 is SNEGSKA (reference sequence). The CDR3 spans 14 residues. J gave up 2 bases and V 6 bases, and 6 bases lay outside the gene matches.